A selection of T cell receptor beta chains follows, all from one sample in a study of blood T cells in healthy people across ages. In TCRdb, the 5' RACE reads were re-called with MiXCR into one record per CDR3 protein. The table includes 600,000 to 850,000 distinct CDR3 sequences, about 42% detected once. Sequencing was done on a sample of blood. The receptors come from a woman aged 55-69 years in good health. The CDR3 runs from the conserved cysteine through the conserved F or W. A D gene is named only where the DNA matches it firmly. The size entry is marked missing in some rows and otherwise reads once, few, many or a size class.

J gene	clone size	D gene	V gene	CDR3 protein	CDR3 DNA
TRBJ2-5	-	-	TRBV5-1	CASSLGDKEETRYF	TGCGCCAGCAGCTTGGGAGACAAGGAGGAGACCCGGTACTTC
TRBJ1-5	few	-	TRBV9	CASSVDLGRNQPQHF	TGTGCCAGCAGCGTAGATTTAGGACGCAATCAGCCCCAGCATTTT
TRBJ2-5	few	-	TRBV5-1	CASSYGVRGETQYF	TGCGCCAGCAGCTACGGGGTAAGAGGAGAGACCCAGTACTTC
TRBJ1-1	-	TRBD1	TRBV6-5	CASSPQGTWTEAFF	TGTGCCAGCAGCCCACAGGGGACTTGGACTGAAGCTTTCTTT
TRBJ1-1	-	-	TRBV14	CASSQGRSILNTEAFF	TGTGCCAGCAGCCAAGGTCGAAGTATTTTGAACACTGAAGCTTTCTTT
TRBJ2-1	-	-	TRBV18	CASSPWGDEQFF	TGTGCCAGCTCACCCTGGGGCGATGAGCAGTTCTTC
TRBJ1-2	few	-	TRBV5-1	CASSPGLRADGYTF	TGCGCCAGCAGCCCCGGTCTGAGGGCCGACGGCTACACCTTC
TRBJ1-1	few	-	TRBV5-1	CASSFNSQNTEAFF	TGCGCCAGCAGCTTCAACAGTCAGAACACTGAAGCTTTCTTT
TRBJ2-5	-	-	TRBV6-5	CASSYSIQETQYF	TGTGCCAGCAGTTACTCGATACAAGAGACCCAGTACTTC
TRBJ2-4	-	TRBD1	TRBV11-2	CASSLSRDRGLSAKNIQYF	TGTGCCAGCAGCCTAAGCCGGGACAGGGGGCTGTCGGCCAAAAACATTCAGTACTTC
TRBJ2-1	-	TRBD1	TRBV3-1	CGTGPYNEQFF	TGTGGGACAGGGCCTTACAATGAGCAGTTCTTC